This TCR beta chain is from a study of T-cell memory formation after mild COVID-19. TCRdb re-derived calls from the 5' RACE reads in MiXCR, one entry per CDR3 protein. The profile shows approximately 240,000 distinct CDR3 sequences, 16% of them singletons. Study-level points and caveats: Whereas later expanders leaned CD4+, clones contracting day 15 to 85 showed a balanced CD4/CD8 makeup. Researchers could not confirm that second-wave clones peaking on day 37 targeted SARS-CoV-2. The study found contracting CD4+ clones mainly in CM and EM and contracting CD8+ clones in EMRA.

The ends were cut back, 1 base at V and 4 bases at J, with 22 bases in the middle. This CDR3 contains 18 residues. CDR1 and CDR2 from the germline V gene are LGHNA and YNFKEQ. Concerning this clonotype itself: Its target is not known.

The clonotype was recovered from a man aged 18 to 29 who had mild COVID-19 (a few samples of this study predate the infection). Cell type and time point are not known. V and J are TRBV4-2 and TRBJ2-5; D is perhaps TRBD1 or TRBD2 (6 bases each). Sequenced material: PBMCs or a T cell subset sorted from them (not recorded which). The CDR3 DNA is TGTGCCAGCAGCCAAGCGTGGACTATTGGGACAAGAGGAGAGACCCAGTACTTC. Protein product: CASSQAWTIGTRGETQYF.